This T cell receptor beta chain was observed in a study of OX40 agonist ivuxolimab in advanced cancers. Study-level information: Prior therapy, whether anti-PD-1, anti-PD-L1 or anti-CTLA-4, was allowed, and roughly 44% had some. Study-level findings and limits: Among some nonresponders, normalized T-cell clonal expansion was also low. The specificity for antigen of the expanded peripheral T cells was not determined.

Remarks on this clone: The antigen remains unidentified.

Patients with autoimmune history or systemic immunosuppression were excluded. TCRdb's table, derived via immunoSEQ multiplex PCR, lists solely in-frame clones and lacks some. The sample includes over 90,000 clones, roughly 94% seen only once; the top ten take roughly 0.17%. Germline loops: CDR1 SGDLS, CDR2 YYNGEE. Trimming removed 1 base from V and 2 bases from J; junction bases left unmatched: 16. The CDR3 has 20 amino acids. The origin of this receptor is an adult with an advanced solid tumor such as melanoma, head and neck, liver or kidney cancer. V and J are TRBV9 and TRBJ2-3, with 10 bases lining up with TRBD2. The source material was CD4+ or CD8+ T cells sorted from blood, sampled in a trial of the OX40 agonist ivuxolimab. CDR3 coding DNA: TGTGCCAGCAGCGTACACCACCTAGCGGGAGTTGGTGGGGCCACAGATACGCAGTATTTT. Protein product: CASSVHHLAGVGGATDTQYF.